These 9 T cell receptor beta chains originate from one sample sequenced in a study of cytomegalovirus exposure and HLA in healthy donors. A multiplex PCR was run with 60 Vbeta primers and 13 Jbeta primers. The data were produced by immunoSEQ multiplex PCR, yet TCRdb's version contains in-frame clones alone and is incomplete. This table has 100,000 or so clones, 80% appearing once. Material for sequencing was PBMCs. The receptors originated from a man aged 25 to 45 in good health and CMV-seronegative.

The chain employs TRBV7-2 and TRBJ2-1, with D uncertain. Trimming pared 3 bases from V and 2 bases from J, leaving 5 bases between. The CDR3 contains 13 residues. Germline values: CDR1 SGHTA, CDR2 FQGNSA. DNA for the CDR3: TGTGCCAGCAGCTTCGACACCTACAATGAGCAGTTCTTC. As protein: CASSFDTYNEQFF.

This clone is classed as medium-sized. The V and J genes are TRBV6-5 and TRBJ1-6; tentatively, D is TRBD1 (5 bases). The CDR3 runs to 15 residues. CDR1 is MNHEY, CDR2 SVGAGI, per germline. V was shortened by 6 bases and J by 3 bases, with 12 bases between the two germline ends. The CDR3 protein is CASSSGPDYNSPLHF. CDR3 coding DNA: TGTGCCAGCAGCTCAGGGCCTGACTATAATTCACCCCTCCACTTT.

CDR3 nucleotides: TGTGCCAGCAGCTTGGGAAGGAGCTACGAGCAGTACTTC. The encoded protein is CASSLGRSYEQYF. The chain is built from TRBV5-6 and TRBJ2-7; D gene unclear. Germline CDR1 and CDR2: SGHDT and YYEEEE. V gave up 0 bases and J gave up 3 bases, with 7 bases separating them. CDR3 length: 13 amino acids.

The count of this clone is one. V usage is TRBV6-5 and J usage is TRBJ2-4; tentatively, D is TRBD2 (6 bases). The CDR3 covers 15 residues. The V gene lost 6 bases and the J gene lost 0 bases, with 12 bases spanning the gap. Germline assignment: CDR1 MNHEY and CDR2 SVGAGI. In nucleotides, the CDR3 is TGTGCCAGCAGCCCGGGACTTAGAGCCAAAAACATTCAGTACTTC. Protein sequence: CASSPGLRAKNIQYF.

The genes are TRBV11-2 and TRBJ2-5; a possible D gene is TRBD2 (7 bases). This CDR3 is 17 amino acids long. The V and J ends lost 1 base and 5 bases respectively, with 20 bases between them. Germline lookup yields CDR1 SGHAT and CDR2 FQNNGV. Here the CDR3 DNA reads TGTGCCAGCAGCTTAGTCCGAGGCACAGGGAGGGATGAGACCCAGTACTTC. Protein sequence: CASSLVRGTGRDETQYF.

The CDR3 bases are TGTGCCAGCAGTGAAGTTGAGGAAACTGAAGCTTTCTTT. This sequence encodes CASSEVEETEAFF. This chain connects TRBV6-1 to TRBJ1-1; D is uncertain. Per germline, CDR1 MNHNS and CDR2 SASEGT. The CDR3 has 13 amino acids. Trimming pared 1 base from V and 5 bases from J, leaving 8 bases between.

The chain carries TRBV27 and TRBJ2-1; 12 bases match TRBD2. The CDR3 covers 14 residues. Losses at the gene ends were 5 bases for V and 7 bases for J; bases not matched to a gene: 3. In germline, CDR1 is MNHEY, CDR2 SMNVEV (reference sequence). CDR3 loop: CASSHLAGGNEQFF. The CDR3 DNA follows: TGTGCCAGCAGTCATCTAGCGGGGGGGAATGAGCAGTTCTTC.

The chain carries TRBV7-9 and TRBJ1-5; no definite D call. Looked up from germline, CDR1 is SEHNR and CDR2 is FQNEAQ (reference sequence). The CDR3 runs 14 residues. Trimming removed 5 bases at V and 4 bases at J, with 12 bases between. The CDR3 region is CASSSQQINQPQHF. Here the CDR3 DNA reads TGTGCCAGCAGCAGCCAACAGATTAATCAGCCCCAGCATTTT.

V is TRBV27 and J is TRBJ1-5; a weak D match, TRBD1 (5 bases). There are 14 residues in the CDR3. The ends were cut back, 3 bases at V and 7 bases at J, with 13 bases in the middle. CDR1 is MNHEY and CDR2 is SMNVEV in the germline V gene (reference sequence). The CDR3 sequence is CASSFVQGRQPQHF. DNA of the CDR3: TGTGCCAGCAGTTTTGTGCAGGGTAGGCAGCCCCAGCATTTT.